Sequencing of this T cell receptor beta chain was carried out in a study of Graves' ophthalmopathy and Graves' hyperthyroidism. For the study at large: No treatment had been given when peripheral blood was collected at initial diagnosis. Overall study results and limits: Blood also contained most of the expanded thyroid clonotypes above 0.001 frequency.

V shed 8 bases and J shed 6 bases, with 14 bases lying between them. The CDR3 has 13 residues. Germline CDR1 and CDR2: MNHEY and SMNVEV (reference sequence). PBMCs were density-gradient isolated from approximately 9.8 ml fresh blood. This clonotype showed up many times. Its antigen is not identified. RNA transcripts provided the template for amplifying TCR beta CDR3 regions. First-round RT-PCR employed HTBI primers, with a second-round multiplex PCR after it. TCRdb reprocessed the multiplex PCR reads via MiXCR and lists one record per CDR3 protein. The sample lists around 470,000 distinct CDR3 sequences; around 14% were seen once.

Sequencing input: blood. The gene calls are TRBV27 and TRBJ1-5; possibly TRBD1 for D (5 bases). This TCR was sampled from a woman aged 30 to 39 with Graves' ophthalmopathy. For the CDR3, the DNA is TGTGCCAGCGGCCAACTGAGGGGTCAGCCCCAGCATTTT. Translated, it gives CASGQLRGQPQHF.